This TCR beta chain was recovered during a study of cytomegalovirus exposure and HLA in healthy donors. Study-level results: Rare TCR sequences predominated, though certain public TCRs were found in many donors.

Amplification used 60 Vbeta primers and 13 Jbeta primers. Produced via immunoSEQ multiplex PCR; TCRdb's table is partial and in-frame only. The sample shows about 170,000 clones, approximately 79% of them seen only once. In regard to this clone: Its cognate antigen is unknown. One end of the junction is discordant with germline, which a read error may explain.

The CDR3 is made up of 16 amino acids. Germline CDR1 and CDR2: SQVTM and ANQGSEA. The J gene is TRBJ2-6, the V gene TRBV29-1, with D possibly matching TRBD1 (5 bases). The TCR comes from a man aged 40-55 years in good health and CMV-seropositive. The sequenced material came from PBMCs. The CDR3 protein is CSVLFGATSGANGLTF. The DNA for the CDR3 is TGCAGCGTCCTGTTTGGGGCGACCTCTGGGGCCAACGGCCTGACTTTC.